The 31 T cell receptor beta chains listed next were all sequenced from one sample in a study of OX40 agonist ivuxolimab in advanced cancers. TCRdb's copy holds only in-frame clones and misses some; the assay was immunoSEQ multiplex PCR. The sample has approximately 90,000 clones, 70% to 85% seen once. Source: CD4+ or CD8+ T cells sorted from blood, taken in a trial of the OX40 agonist ivuxolimab. These receptors all stem from an adult with an advanced solid tumor such as melanoma, head and neck, liver or kidney cancer.

V and J are TRBV15 and TRBJ2-5; 9 bases line up with TRBD2. Germline CDR1 reads LNHNV; CDR2 reads YYDKDF (reference sequence). Trimming at V came to 8 bases and at J to 11 bases, leaving 9 bases not matched to a gene. This CDR3 spans 12 amino acids. CDR3 sequence reads: CATGTSSFGQYF. The CDR3 DNA reads as TGTGCCACCGGGACTAGCTCTTTCGGGCAGTACTTC.

This chain links TRBV28 with TRBJ2-3; D is uncertain. Trimming removed 7 bases from V and 4 bases from J, with 6 bases in between. The CDR3 has 11 amino acids. From germline, CDR1 is MDHEN and CDR2 SYDVKM. The DNA of the CDR3 is TGTGCCAGCACTGAGGCAGATACGCAGTATTTT. This gives the protein CASTEADTQYF.

In its sample, this clone was seen a few times. The genes are TRBV30 and TRBJ1-1; possibly TRBD1 for D (6 bases). Germline V lookup: CDR1 GTSNPN, CDR2 SVGIG (reference sequence). The CDR3 sequence is 14 residues long. V shed 5 bases and J shed 0 bases, with 13 bases lying between them. The CDR3 DNA reads as TGTGCCTGGGAACCGACAGGCATGAACACTGAAGCTTTCTTT. Its translation: CAWEPTGMNTEAFF.

V is TRBV5-6 and J is TRBJ2-7; TRBD2 matches 9 bases. Per germline, CDR1 SGHDT and CDR2 YYEEEE. CDR3 length: 14 amino acids. The V and J ends lost 4 bases and 4 bases, in that order; junction bases with no gene match: 6. The CDR3 DNA is TGTGCCAGCAGCAGAGTAGCGGGAGAGTACGAGCAGTACTTC. This translates into CASSRVAGEYEQYF.

The V and J genes are TRBV6-6 and TRBJ1-3, with D hard to call. Germline assignment: CDR1 MNHNY and CDR2 SVGAGI (reference sequence). Between the trimmed V and J ends, which lost 6 bases and 0 bases, there was a span of 12 bases. The CDR3 consists of 15 residues. CDR3 sequence reads: CASSLGGPSGNTIYF. CDR3 DNA sequence: TGTGCCAGCAGCCTCGGAGGGCCCTCTGGAAACACCATATATTTT.

This chain links TRBV19 with TRBJ2-3, with unresolved D. Germline CDR1 and CDR2: LNHDA and SQIVND (reference sequence). Trimming stripped 4 bases from V and 2 bases from J, with 13 bases between. The CDR3 consists of 15 residues. The CDR3: CASSTQSGSTDTQYF. CDR3 DNA sequence: TGTGCCAGTAGTACCCAGTCGGGTTCCACAGATACGCAGTATTTT.

The count of this clone is one. The chain has TRBV19 and TRBJ2-7; D gene unclear. The CDR3 is 14 amino acids. The V end lost 2 bases, the J end lost 2 bases, and 10 bases lay between the germline ends. CDR1 LNHDA and CDR2 SQIVND come from the germline V gene (reference sequence). For the CDR3, the DNA is TGTGCCAGTAGTATATACAGTAATCCCTACGAGCAGTACTTC. Translating gives CASSIYSNPYEQYF.

The chain recombines TRBV27 with TRBJ2-2, with TRBD2 matching over 8 bases. Germline assignment: CDR1 MNHEY and CDR2 SMNVEV (reference sequence). V lost 2 bases and J lost 7; bases outside the gene matches: 9. The CDR3 contains 16 residues. Here the CDR3 reads CASSLGSGIIGGELFF. The CDR3 DNA reads as TGTGCCAGCAGTTTAGGTAGCGGGATCATTGGCGGGGAGCTGTTTTTT.

This clone was detected only a few times. The CDR3 here is CASSSTAYEQYF. Written as DNA, the CDR3 is TGTGCCAGCAGCTCGACAGCCTACGAGCAGTACTTC. The chain combines TRBV7-9 with TRBJ2-7, with D possibly TRBD1 on 5 matching bases. With 4 bases removed from V and 2 bases from J, the gap between germline ends came to 6 bases. Germline lookup yields CDR1 SEHNR and CDR2 FQNEAQ (reference sequence). This CDR3 contains 12 residues.

This chain links TRBV4-1 with TRBJ2-1, with 9 bases that match TRBD2. Germline CDR1 is MGHRA and CDR2 is YSYEKL. V was clipped by 0 bases and J by 9 bases; unmatched bases: 9. This CDR3 is built from 16 residues. CDR3 amino acids: CASSQDSAAGGGEQFF. The CDR3 DNA reads TGCGCCAGCAGCCAAGATAGTGCGGCGGGGGGGGGTGAGCAGTTCTTC.

The J gene is TRBJ2-3, the V gene TRBV10-1; 8 bases fit TRBD2. CDR1 is WNHNN, CDR2 SYGVQD, per germline (reference sequence). The CDR3 loop spans 16 amino acids. J gave up 2 bases and V 4 bases, and 8 bases lay outside the gene matches. The CDR3 bases are TGCGCCAGCAGTGTACGGGAGGGCCTTTTCACAGATACGCAGTATTTT. It is translated as CASSVREGLFTDTQYF.

This clone has only a few counts. The CDR3 is CASSLSGAQETQYF. The CDR3 DNA is TGTGCCAGCAGCTTGAGCGGGGCGCAAGAGACCCAGTACTTC. This chain connects TRBV7-2 to TRBJ2-5; 7 bases line up with TRBD2. The CDR3 extends over 14 amino acids. Unmatched junction bases numbered 3, after V lost 3 bases and J lost 2 bases. The germline V gene encodes CDR1 SGHTA and CDR2 FQGNSA. The complete variable domain, with remaining parts taken from reference TRBV7-2 and TRBJ2-5, reads GAGVSQSPSNKVTEKGKDVELRCDPISGHTALYWYRQSLGQGLEFLIYFQGNSAPDKSGLPSDRFSAERTGGSVSTLTIQRTQQEDSAVYLCASSLSGAQETQYFGPGTRLLVL.

The V call is TRBV10-1, the J call TRBJ1-4, with D possibly being TRBD1 (6 bases). The germline gives CDR1 WNHNN, CDR2 SYGVQD (reference sequence). Trimming removed 4 bases from V and 8 bases from J, with 11 bases in between. The CDR3 runs 13 residues. The CDR3 nucleotides read TGCGCCAGCAGTGGACAGGACGGGGAAAAACTGTTTTTT. Its translation: CASSGQDGEKLFF.

V and J are TRBV19 and TRBJ1-2; D is possibly TRBD1 (5 bases). The CDR3 runs to 15 residues. The ends were cut back, 3 bases at V and 5 bases at J, with 16 bases in the middle. CDR1 is LNHDA, CDR2 SQIVND, per germline (reference sequence). The CDR3 nucleotides read TGTGCCAGTAGTATTCTCAGCAGGGAATATTATGGCTACACCTTC. Its protein product is CASSILSREYYGYTF. Full variable domain (remainder filled in from reference TRBV19 and TRBJ1-2): DGGITQSPKYLFRKEGQNVTLSCEQNLNHDAMYWYRQDPGQGLRLIYYSQIVNDFQKGDIAEGYSVSREKKESFPLTVTSAQKNPTAFYLCASSILSREYYGYTFGSGTRLTVV.

The genes are TRBV7-3 and TRBJ2-3; 8 bases are a match to TRBD1. Germline-derived CDR1 and CDR2 are SGHTA and FQGTGA. The CDR3 spans 14 residues. With V trimmed by 7 bases and J by 1 base, 4 bases remained unmatched. This chain's CDR3 is CASKPGQGTDTQYF. The DNA for the CDR3 is TGTGCCAGCAAACCGGGACAGGGCACAGATACGCAGTATTTT.

The rearrangement links TRBV5-4 to TRBJ2-3; 12 nucleotides match TRBD2. Germline V CDR1 and CDR2: SGHNT, YYREEE (reference sequence). After removal of 4 bases from V and 5 bases from J, the junction contained 8 bases not matched to a gene. The CDR3 is made up of 16 amino acids. The CDR3 here is CASSPASGRVEDTQYF. Written as DNA, the CDR3 is TGTGCCAGCAGCCCTGCTAGCGGGAGGGTTGAAGATACGCAGTATTTT.

The J gene is TRBJ1-3, the V gene TRBV28; 9 nucleotides agree with TRBD1. The germline V gene encodes CDR1 MDHEN and CDR2 SYDVKM. With V trimmed by 6 bases and J by 2 bases, 5 bases remained unmatched. This CDR3 has 15 amino acids. The CDR3 here is CASRGRQGAGNTIYF. As DNA, the CDR3 is TGTGCCAGCAGAGGCCGACAGGGGGCTGGAAACACCATATATTTT. Full variable domain (remainder filled in from reference TRBV28 and TRBJ1-3): DVKVTQSSRYLVKRTGEKVFLECVQDMDHENMFWYRQDPGLGLRLIYFSYDVKMKEKGDIPEGYSVSREKKERFSLILESASTNQTSMYLCASRGRQGAGNTIYFGEGSWLTVV.

The chain combines TRBV5-1 with TRBJ2-5, with 7 bases identical to TRBD2. The ends lost 2 bases at V and 4 bases at J; junction bases unmatched: 11. The CDR3 spans 16 residues. The germline CDR1 and CDR2 sequences are SGHRS and YFSETQ. CDR3 DNA: TGCGCCAGCAGCTTAATAAGTGCGGGAGCTCTAGAGACCCAGTACTTC. Translation gives CASSLISAGALETQYF.

The rearrangement links TRBV2 to TRBJ2-7; TRBD1 aligns across 10 bases. CDR1 and CDR2 (germline): SNHLY, FYNNEI. After removal of 3 bases from V and 1 base from J, the junction contained 6 bases not matched to a gene. The CDR3 is made up of 16 amino acids. CDR3 loop: CASSDSDRGRSYEQYF. The DNA for the CDR3 is TGTGCCAGCAGTGATTCTGACAGGGGGCGATCCTACGAGCAGTACTTC.

A remark on this clone: This CDR3 is also generated by other DNA sequences in the sample. The rearrangement links TRBV13 to TRBJ2-2, with 12 positions matching TRBD2. CDR1 is PRHDT and CDR2 is FYEKMQ in the germline V gene (reference sequence). J was trimmed by 1 base and V by 3 bases; bases with no gene match: 12. CDR3 size: 20 residues. The CDR3 protein is CASSFLTSGSLLVNTGELFF. CDR3 nucleotide sequence: TGTGCCAGCAGCTTTTTGACTAGCGGGAGCCTGTTGGTGAACACCGGGGAGCTGTTTTTT.

The V call is TRBV7-2, the J call TRBJ2-5; weak D call: TRBD2 (6 bases). The V gene's germline CDR1 is SGHTA and CDR2 FQGNSA. V gave up 3 bases and J gave up 2 bases, with 19 bases separating them. This CDR3 comprises 17 residues. In nucleotides, the CDR3 is TGTGCCAGCAGCTTCAGGCTGGGAGGTCGGGGACAAGAGACCCAGTACTTC. Translation: CASSFRLGGRGQETQYF.

This clone has only a few counts. V is TRBV11-2 and J is TRBJ2-7, with TRBD2 identical over 10 bases. CDR1 is SGHAT, CDR2 FQNNGV, per germline. Germline trimming cut 1 base from V and 3 bases from J; bases unmatched to any gene: 12. The CDR3 is 18 amino acids. CDR3 DNA sequence: TGTGCCAGCAGCTTAGCTAGCGGGAGCGTCCTACACATCTACGAGCAGTACTTC. Residues: CASSLASGSVLHIYEQYF.

This chain connects TRBV19 to TRBJ2-1; TRBD2 might be the D (5 bases). Trimming took off 6 bases at V and 5 bases at J, with 17 bases between the two ends. This CDR3 is built from 15 residues. Germline loops: CDR1 LNHDA, CDR2 SQIVND (reference sequence). CDR3 loop: CASSFLALFDNEQFF. The CDR3 DNA reads TGTGCCAGTAGCTTTTTAGCGCTCTTTGACAATGAGCAGTTCTTC.

This chain joins TRBV7-2 and TRBJ2-1, with 8 nucleotides matching TRBD2. Trimming took 5 bases from V and 0 from J; bases not matched to a gene: 12. Germline V lookup: CDR1 SGHTA, CDR2 FQGNSA. This CDR3 is built from 18 residues. Here the CDR3 reads CASSRGSGIRSSYNEQFF. CDR3 nucleotides: TGTGCCAGCAGCCGGGGTAGCGGGATAAGGAGCTCCTACAATGAGCAGTTCTTC. Together with reference TRBV7-2 and TRBJ2-1, the CDR3 gives the full variable domain: GAGVSQSPSNKVTEKGKDVELRCDPISGHTALYWYRQSLGQGLEFLIYFQGNSAPDKSGLPSDRFSAERTGGSVSTLTIQRTQQEDSAVYLCASSRGSGIRSSYNEQFFGPGTRLTVL.

The CDR3 sequence: CASSPDRSSYNEQFF. CDR3 in DNA: TGTGCCAGCAGCCCGGACAGGAGCTCCTACAATGAGCAGTTCTTC. This chain uses TRBV5-4 with TRBJ2-1; 7 positions agree with TRBD1. V shed 4 bases, J shed 0 bases, and the junction held 4 bases outside the gene matches. The germline gives CDR1 SGHNT, CDR2 YYREEE (reference sequence). This CDR3 is 15 amino acids long. The complete variable domain, with remaining parts taken from reference TRBV5-4 and TRBJ2-1, reads ETGVTQSPTHLIKTRGQQVTLRCSSQSGHNTVSWYQQALGQGPQFIFQYYREEENGRGNFPPRFSGLQFPNYSSELNVNALELDDSALYLCASSPDRSSYNEQFFGPGTRLTVL.

The chain links TRBV18 to TRBJ1-3; D possibly corresponds to TRBD1 (5 bases). The CDR3 covers 15 residues. Germline loops: CDR1 KGHSH, CDR2 LQKENI. With 3 bases removed from V and 1 base from J, the gap between germline ends came to 10 bases. The CDR3, as DNA: TGTGCCAGCTCACCCGACAGTATTTCTGGAAACACCATATATTTT. Amino acids: CASSPDSISGNTIYF.

The V call is TRBV14, the J call TRBJ2-2; D gene unclear. This CDR3 has 19 amino acids. The germline gives CDR1 SGHDN, CDR2 FVKESK. V lost 2 bases, J lost 5 bases, and 24 bases lay in between. CDR3 nucleotide sequence: TGTGCCAGCAGCCAACTAATGGGGAACGTTTACGAAAGGACCGGGGAGCTGTTTTTT. It is translated as CASSQLMGNVYERTGELFF.

This clone was observed a single time. The gene calls are TRBV4-1 and TRBJ2-7, with no clear D. The ends were cut back, 3 bases at V and 2 bases at J, with 14 bases in the middle. There are 15 residues in the CDR3. CDR1 is MGHRA, CDR2 YSYEKL, per germline. The CDR3 region has the DNA TGCGCCAGCAGCCATCAATGGCAGGCCGCCTACGAGCAGTACTTC. It translates to CASSHQWQAAYEQYF.

This clone was found a few times. The chain carries TRBV28 and TRBJ1-3; TRBD1 might be the D (5 bases). Germline CDR1 MDHEN, CDR2 SYDVKM. The CDR3 loop spans 14 amino acids. CDR3 sequence: CVIRGDLSGNTIYF. The CDR3 DNA reads as TGTGTCATTAGGGGCGACCTCTCTGGAAACACCATATATTTT.

The rearrangement joins TRBV28 to TRBJ1-2, with D hard to call. Trimming removed 6 bases at V and 4 bases at J, with 6 bases between. Germline CDR1 MDHEN, CDR2 SYDVKM. This CDR3 spans 11 amino acids. The CDR3, as DNA: TGTGCCAGCAGGTTTTTCTATGGCTACACCTTC. It yields the protein CASRFFYGYTF.

The chain combines TRBV5-1 with TRBJ2-7; D is possibly TRBD2 (5 bases). The CDR3 is 13 residues long. Germline CDR1 SGHRS, CDR2 YFSETQ. The V and J ends lost 4 bases and 2 bases respectively, with 10 bases between them. The CDR3 DNA follows: TGCGCCAGCAGCCCGGGGTACACCTACGAGCAGTACTTC. Amino acids: CASSPGYTYEQYF.